Listed below are T cell receptor beta chains from one sample, sequenced in a study of cytomegalovirus exposure and HLA in healthy donors. Sequencing was performed with immunoSEQ multiplex PCR; in TCRdb, only in-frame clones are kept and a portion is missing. In the table there are 120,000 to 150,000 clones, around 80% of which are singletons. Sequenced input: PBMCs. These TCRs come from a woman aged 45-65 years in good health and CMV-seropositive. CDR3s include the opening cysteine and the closing phenylalanine or tryptophan. A D gene is named only where the DNA matches it firmly. Size tells how often a clone was seen (once, few, many) or the class of an expanded clone, and some rows leave it out.

>TRBJ2-2|.|TRBD1|TRBV5-1
TGCGCCAGCAGCTTGGCGCCAGGGGGAACCGGGGAGCTGTTTTTT
CASSLAPGGTGELFF
>TRBJ2-7|many|.|TRBV28
TGTGCCAGCAGCATAACCAGCTACGAGCAGTACTTC
CASSITSYEQYF
>TRBJ1-5|.|.|TRBV30
TGTGCCTGGAGTGAACAGGCAACTCAGCCCCAGCATTTT
CAWSEQATQPQHF
>TRBJ1-1|.|.|TRBV5-1
TGCGCCAGCAGCTTGGGACTATTGGTGGCCGGGATGAACACTGAAGCTTTCTTT
CASSLGLLVAGMNTEAFF
>TRBJ1-5|.|.|TRBV28
TGTGCCAGCAGCACTGGTCGTAGGGGTGGCAATCAGCCCCAGCATTTT
CASSTGRRGGNQPQHF
>TRBJ2-2|.|TRBD1|TRBV6-1
TGTGCCAGCAGATGGACAGGGGGAACCGGGGAGCTGTTTTTT
CASRWTGGTGELFF
>TRBJ2-5|.|TRBD1|TRBV11-2
TGTGCCAGCAGCCTAATGACAGGGGGTCCCGAGACCCAGTACTTC
CASSLMTGGPETQYF
>TRBJ2-5|few|TRBD1|TRBV5-1
TGCGCCAGCAGCGGGGGGACAGGGGGTGCCCAAGAGACCCAGTACTTC
CASSGGTGGAQETQYF
>TRBJ1-1|once|.|TRBV7-2
TGTGCCAGCAGCTTTACACAGATGAACACTGAAGCTTTCTTT
CASSFTQMNTEAFF
>TRBJ2-3|.|TRBD2|TRBV25-1
TGTGCCACCCTTTTAGCGGGGACCGACACGCAGTATTTT
CATLLAGTDTQYF
>TRBJ1-1|.|.|TRBV13
TGTGCCAGCAGCTTAGCCCTGCTTGGAGTTGCTTTCTTT
CASSLALLGVAFF
>TRBJ1-2|.|TRBD1|TRBV5-1
TGCGCCAGCAGCCCACAGGGGGCCCAAGAAAAAAACTATGGCTACACCTTC
CASSPQGAQEKNYGYTF
>TRBJ2-7|.|.|TRBV11-2
TGTGCCAGCAGCCCCCGCGGGGATTGGGGGAGGAACGAGCAGTACTTC
CASSPRGDWGRNEQYF
>TRBJ2-5|once|.|TRBV7-9
TGTGCCAGCAGCTCGTCCGGGACTCAAACCCAGTACTTC
CASSSSGTQTQYF
>TRBJ1-5|.|.|TRBV2
TGTGCCAGCAGTGAACGTACAGGGCTACAGCAGCCCCAGCATTTT
CASSERTGLQQPQHF
>TRBJ1-5|.|.|TRBV6-1
TGTGCCAGCAGTGATATGACAGGAGCGGGCAATCAGCCCCAGCATTTT
CASSDMTGAGNQPQHF
>TRBJ2-2|.|.|TRBV7-8
TGTGCCAGCAGCCCCGGATCAGGACAGTCAAACACCGGGGAGCTGTTTTTT
CASSPGSGQSNTGELFF